The 27 T cell receptor beta chains below come from one sample, sequenced in a study of blood T cell repertoires in COVID-19. Assay: immunoSEQ multiplex PCR; the TCRdb copy retains only in-frame clones and omits some. The sample contains 120,000 to 150,000 clones, just under 85% of which appear only once. Sequenced: peripheral blood. These receptors came from a woman in her 40s with active or convalescent COVID-19.

The chain is built from TRBV19 and TRBJ1-5; perhaps TRBD1 as D (5 bases). This CDR3 has 16 residues. With 4 bases removed from V and 1 base from J, the gap between germline ends came to 14 bases. CDR1 is LNHDA, CDR2 SQIVND, per germline (reference sequence). In DNA form, the CDR3 reads TGTGCCAGTAGTAGGGGACTATCCGGGAGCAATCAGCCCCAGCATTTT. It translates to CASSRGLSGSNQPQHF.

This clone was seen a handful of times. V usage is TRBV29-1 and J usage is TRBJ1-1; 10 nucleotides line up with TRBD1. The CDR3 spans 13 residues. The germline V gene encodes CDR1 SQVTM and CDR2 ANQGSEA. The V gene end was trimmed by 4 bases and the J gene end by 9 bases; junction bases not matched to a gene: 8. CDR3 sequence reads: CSVVGTGDGKAFF. The CDR3 DNA follows: TGCAGCGTTGTGGGGACAGGGGACGGGAAAGCTTTCTTT.

The CDR3 spells CASSQAKTSGSPTQYF. CDR3 nucleotides: TGCGCCAGCAGCCAAGCAAAGACTAGCGGGTCCCCGACGCAGTACTTC. The V and J genes are TRBV4-3 and TRBJ2-7, with TRBD2 identical over 10 bases. Germline CDR1 is LGHNA and CDR2 is YSLEER. This CDR3 region has 16 residues. The trim removed 1 base at V and 9 bases at J, leaving 12 bases unmatched.

This rearrangement joins TRBV25-1 to TRBJ1-6, with a possible D match to TRBD1 (5 bases). The germline V gene encodes CDR1 MGHDK and CDR2 SYGVNS. V was clipped by 1 base and J by 7 bases, with 11 bases between them. The CDR3 runs to 15 residues. The CDR3 DNA sequence: TGTGCCAGCAGTGAATCCCCGGCAGGGAATTCACCCCTCCACTTT. The encoded protein is CASSESPAGNSPLHF.

This chain connects TRBV9 to TRBJ2-1; TRBD2 aligns across 13 bases. Losses at the gene ends were 0 bases for V and 7 bases for J; bases not matched to a gene: 7. CDR1 and CDR2 (germline): SGDLS, YYNGEE. There are 17 residues in the CDR3. The CDR3: CASSVETSGRAGNEQFF. The CDR3 DNA is TGTGCCAGCAGCGTAGAAACTAGCGGGAGGGCCGGGAATGAGCAGTTCTTC.

The chain employs TRBV5-1 and TRBJ2-3, with a weak D call TRBD2 (5 bases). The germline gives CDR1 SGHRS, CDR2 YFSETQ. Trimming took 4 bases from V and 0 from J, leaving 15 bases between them. The CDR3 has 16 residues. The CDR3 here is CASSPPSGTSTDTQYF. Written as DNA, the CDR3 is TGCGCCAGCAGCCCCCCGAGCGGCACTAGCACAGATACGCAGTATTTT.

The chain joins TRBV12-3 or TRBV12-4 to TRBJ1-1; D ambiguous. The CDR3 contains 12 residues. V shed 5 bases and J shed 11 bases, with 15 bases lying between them. Here the CDR3 DNA reads TGTGCCAGCAGTCCTTACACCGGCGGGGCTTTCTTT. It is translated as CASSPYTGGAFF.

The rearrangement joins TRBV5-1 to TRBJ2-7; TRBD1 matches 7 bases. CDR1 is SGHRS, CDR2 YFSETQ, per germline. The CDR3 runs 15 residues. Trimming removed 1 base from V and 0 bases from J; junction bases left unmatched: 4. The CDR3 here is CASSLTGDFSYEQYF. The CDR3 DNA reads as TGCGCCAGCAGCTTGACAGGGGATTTCTCCTACGAGCAGTACTTC.

The chain couples TRBV19 to TRBJ1-2, with TRBD1 matching 8 bases. J was trimmed by 3 bases and V by 7 bases; bases with no gene match: 7. Germline V gene sequence: CDR1 LNHDA, CDR2 SQIVND (reference sequence). CDR3 length: 14 amino acids. The chain's CDR3 is CASTRGTGDYGYTF. The CDR3 bases are TGTGCCAGTACGCGTGGGACAGGAGACTATGGCTACACCTTC.

The chain has TRBV7-2 and TRBJ2-7, with 10 bases aligning to TRBD2. Germline CDR1 and CDR2: SGHTA and FQGNSA. With 3 bases clipped from V and 2 bases from J, the junction kept 7 bases outside the gene matches. The CDR3 has 16 amino acids. The CDR3 reads CASSFPAGGGPYEQYF. In DNA form, the CDR3 reads TGTGCCAGCAGCTTCCCAGCGGGAGGGGGGCCCTACGAGCAGTACTTC.

The gene calls are TRBV7-2 and TRBJ2-1; 8 positions agree with TRBD2. Germline CDR1 is SGHTA and CDR2 is FQGNSA. V shed 5 bases and J 3 bases; nucleotides not matched to a gene: 15. The CDR3 is 18 amino acids. CDR3 loop: CASSPQPFIAGSYNEQFF. CDR3 nucleotides: TGTGCCAGCAGCCCCCAACCGTTTATAGCGGGGAGCTACAATGAGCAGTTCTTC.

This clone showed up just once. The chain uses TRBV2 and TRBJ2-2; TRBD1 agrees at 10 bases. This CDR3 contains 16 residues. In germline, CDR1 is SNHLY, CDR2 FYNNEI. V trimming: 6 bases; J trimming: 4 bases; junction bases outside the gene matches: 8. The DNA of the CDR3 is TGTGCCAGCAGGGGACCAAGGACAGGGGGCACCGGGGAGCTGTTTTTT. Residues: CASRGPRTGGTGELFF.

This clone was seen just once. The CDR3 DNA sequence: TGTGCCAGCAGTCAATCTAGGAACTATGGCTACACCTTC. Translated, it gives CASSQSRNYGYTF. The V and J genes are TRBV28 and TRBJ1-2; D unresolved. V lost 5 bases, J lost 2 bases, and 9 bases lay in between. Per germline, CDR1 MDHEN and CDR2 SYDVKM. This CDR3 is built from 13 residues.

This CDR3 reads CASSTWDRGLSGYTF. The CDR3 coding sequence is TGTGCCAGCAGCACCTGGGACAGGGGGCTTAGTGGCTACACCTTC. This chain connects TRBV3-1 (or the pseudogene TRBV3-2) to TRBJ1-2, with 12 bases fitting TRBD1. The germline V gene encodes CDR1 LGHDT and CDR2 YNNKEL (reference sequence). The length of the CDR3 is 15 residues. Trimming at V came to 5 bases and at J to 7 bases, leaving 8 bases not matched to a gene.

The chain combines TRBV7-2 with TRBJ2-1; 14 positions match TRBD2. The germline V gene encodes CDR1 SGHTA and CDR2 FQGNSA. Losses at the gene ends were 5 bases for V and 6 bases for J; bases not matched to a gene: 6. The CDR3 has 16 residues. For the CDR3, the DNA is TGTGCCAGCAGCCTAGGACTAGCGGGAGGAGGCAATGAGCAGTTCTTC. It specifies CASSLGLAGGGNEQFF.

This chain links TRBV10-3 with TRBJ1-1; perhaps TRBD1 as D (6 bases). The CDR3 length is 13 residues. V was shortened by 5 bases and J by 4 bases, with 11 bases between the two germline ends. Germline V CDR1 and CDR2: ENHRY, SYGVKD. CDR3 region: CAISPQDSTEAFF. The CDR3 DNA sequence: TGTGCCATCAGTCCACAGGACAGCACTGAAGCTTTCTTT.

The chain combines TRBV4-1 with TRBJ1-4, with 8 bases matching TRBD1. The CDR3 loop spans 17 amino acids. The germline gives CDR1 MGHRA, CDR2 YSYEKL. Trimming cost V 4 bases and J 2 bases; bases outside gene matches: 9. The CDR3 is CASSPIGQGRTNEKLFF. The CDR3, as DNA: TGCGCCAGCAGCCCTATCGGACAGGGTCGGACTAATGAAAAACTGTTTTTT.

The chain has TRBV3-1 (or the pseudogene TRBV3-2) and TRBJ1-3; unclear D gene. Germline CDR1 reads LGHDT; CDR2 reads YNNKEL (reference sequence). CDR3 length: 16 residues. Between the trimmed V and J ends, which lost 0 bases and 4 bases, there was a span of 13 bases. CDR3 sequence reads: CASSQDEGGRGNTIYF. CDR3 DNA sequence: TGTGCCAGCAGCCAAGACGAGGGAGGGAGAGGAAACACCATATATTTT.

The chain combines TRBV2 with TRBJ2-7; 7 bases align to TRBD1. CDR3 length: 14 residues. The germline CDR1 and CDR2 sequences are SNHLY and FYNNEI. V shed 10 bases and J 0 bases; nucleotides not matched to a gene: 9. This CDR3 reads CATVDRASSYEQYF. The CDR3 region has the DNA TGTGCCACCGTAGACAGGGCGAGCTCCTACGAGCAGTACTTC.

The chain uses TRBV13 and TRBJ1-6; no reliable D call. V was clipped by 5 bases and J by 7 bases, with 9 bases between them. Germline loops: CDR1 PRHDT, CDR2 FYEKMQ (reference sequence). CDR3 length equals 13 residues. The CDR3 spells CASSADWNSPLHF. CDR3 bases: TGTGCCAGCAGCGCAGACTGGAATTCACCCCTCCACTTT.

The chain carries TRBV5-1 and TRBJ1-1; perhaps TRBD1 as D (6 bases). The CDR3 contains 15 residues. Trimming left V 1 base short and J 1 base short, with 11 bases between. Germline assignment: CDR1 SGHRS and CDR2 YFSETQ. This CDR3 reads CASSLSGARNTEAFF. The CDR3, as DNA: TGCGCCAGCAGCTTGTCAGGGGCCCGGAACACTGAAGCTTTCTTT. Full variable domain (rest looked up from reference TRBV5-1 and TRBJ1-1): KAGVTQTPRYLIKTRGQQVTLSCSPISGHRSVSWYQQTPGQGLQFLFEYFSETQRNKGNFPGRFSGRQFSNSRSEMNVSTLELGDSALYLCASSLSGARNTEAFFGQGTRLTVV.

The chain recombines TRBV11-2 with TRBJ2-6; TRBD1 might be the D (6 bases). With 2 bases removed from V and 0 bases from J, the gap between germline ends came to 14 bases. The length of the CDR3 is 18 residues. Germline loops: CDR1 SGHAT, CDR2 FQNNGV. In nucleotides, the CDR3 is TGTGCCAGCAGCTTAACTTCGGGACACCCCTCTGGGGCCAACGTCCTGACTTTC. This encodes CASSLTSGHPSGANVLTF.

This clone was counted once. The V call is TRBV6-5, the J call TRBJ2-1; D call uncertain. Trimming cost V 5 bases and J 9 bases, with 20 bases left between them. There are 15 residues in the CDR3. The V gene's germline CDR1 is MNHEY and CDR2 SVGAGI. The CDR3 reads CASSPQSTAEVEQFF. CDR3 DNA sequence: TGTGCCAGCAGTCCACAATCTACGGCAGAGGTTGAGCAGTTCTTC.

The J gene is TRBJ1-3, the V gene TRBV5-6, with D tentatively TRBD1 (6 bases). This CDR3 comprises 16 residues. V gave up 1 base and J gave up 1 base, with 12 bases separating them. The germline V gene encodes CDR1 SGHDT and CDR2 YYEEEE. CDR3 bases: TGTGCCAGCAGCTTGCAGGGGTTAGGGTCTGGAAACACCATATATTTT. Its protein is CASSLQGLGSGNTIYF.

The chain is built from TRBV24-1 and TRBJ2-1; 13 nucleotides match TRBD2. V lost 3 bases to trimming and J lost 6 bases; unmatched junction nucleotides: 7. Per the germline V gene, CDR1 is KGHDR and CDR2 is SFDVKD. This CDR3 has 17 residues. The CDR3 nucleotides read TGTGCCACCAGTGATCCTGGACTAGCGGGAGCCCCCAATGAGCAGTTCTTC. Amino acid sequence: CATSDPGLAGAPNEQFF.

The genes are TRBV11-2 and TRBJ2-4; TRBD1 matches at 7 bases. Per the germline V gene, CDR1 is SGHAT and CDR2 is FQNNGV. V shed 2 bases and J 8 bases; nucleotides not matched to a gene: 9. The CDR3 has 15 residues. The CDR3 loop is CASSLRRQGSDIQYF. For the CDR3, the DNA is TGTGCCAGCAGCTTAAGGAGACAGGGATCGGACATTCAGTACTTC.

A single count supports this clone. The J gene is TRBJ1-2, the V gene TRBV6-5, with D perhaps TRBD1 (5 bases). This CDR3 spans 13 amino acids. Germline lookup yields CDR1 MNHEY and CDR2 SVGAGI. Trimming took 2 bases from V and 8 from J, leaving 12 bases between them. This chain's CDR3 is CASSYSEGVGYTF. DNA for the CDR3: TGTGCCAGCAGTTACAGTGAAGGGGTCGGCTACACCTTC.